The 10 T cell receptor beta chains reported below all come from one sample, sequenced in a study of T-cell reconstitution after alpha-beta-depleted transplantation in children (dated by TCRdb to the mid-2010s). In light of the paper, this sample's treatment or condition label describes: allogeneic hematopoietic cell transplantation with graft depleted of TCRalphabeta T cells and CD19 B cells. The library was obtained by PCR. Sequencing instrument: Illumina HiSeq 2500. To normalize quantification of the TCRbeta repertoire, the TCR libraries were built with molecular barcoding that relied on unique molecular identifiers. TCRdb redid the processing of the public reads, applying fastp at Q25 and MiXCR, and retained in-frame beta chains. Rows are combined by CDR3 protein, so each entry shows the most common genes and DNA. This sample is represented by tens of thousands of distinct CDR3 sequences; 4% to 5% of them were singletons. In total, the top ten clones hold approximately 20% of the sample.

The starting material was PBMCs, mostly from graft donor cells, obtained 180 days after TCRalphabeta/CD19-depleted stem cell transplant. Receptor source: a boy younger than two who had a stem cell transplant for acute myeloid leukemia, so the T cells may come from the graft donor.

This clonotype has ten or more counts. The rearrangement uses TRBV12-3 or TRBV12-4 and TRBJ1-2; D is ambiguous. This CDR3 spans 13 amino acids. Deletions cut 6 bases from V and 10 bases from J, with 18 bases between. CDR3 loop: CASRNTGSRDYTF. CDR3 coding DNA: TGTGCCAGCAGGAATACCGGGTCCCGCGACTACACCTTC.

The table lists this clonotype with many counts. The chain couples TRBV7-8 to TRBJ2-3; D unclear. This CDR3 is built from 14 residues. V lost 4 bases, J lost 3 bases, and 11 bases lay in between. The V gene's germline CDR1 is SGHVS and CDR2 FQNEAQ. The CDR3 reads CASSSPPVTDTQYF. The CDR3 DNA follows: TGTGCCAGCAGCTCCCCCCCTGTGACAGATACGCAGTATTTT.

This clonotype has at least ten counts. V is TRBV12-3 or TRBV12-4 and J is TRBJ2-1; the D is unclear. V was clipped by 3 bases and J by 2 bases, with 5 bases between them. The CDR3 sequence is 13 residues long. CDR3 sequence reads: CASSFNTYNEQFF. CDR3 coding DNA: TGTGCCAGCAGTTTCAACACCTACAATGAGCAGTTCTTC.

This clonotype came up many times. The chain joins TRBV20-1 to TRBJ2-4; D is possibly TRBD1 (5 bases). Trimming cost V 4 bases and J 1 base, with 5 bases left between them. This CDR3 comprises 12 residues. CDR1 is DFQATT and CDR2 is SNEGSKA in the germline V gene (reference sequence). CDR3 bases: TGCAGTGCTACAGGGGCCAAAAACATTCAGTACTTC. It yields the protein CSATGAKNIQYF.

This rearrangement joins TRBV19 to TRBJ2-7; D remains unclear. The CDR3 extends over 14 amino acids. Trimming removed 3 bases from V and 3 bases from J, with 12 bases in between. Germline CDR1 LNHDA, CDR2 SQIVND (reference sequence). CDR3 protein: CASSINHRSYEQYF. For the CDR3, the DNA is TGTGCCAGTAGTATTAACCACCGAAGCTACGAGCAGTACTTC.

The sample holds many counts of this clonotype. CDR3 coding DNA: TGCGCCAGCAGCCAGTTAGCGGGAGATACGCAGTATTTT. Its translation is CASSQLAGDTQYF. The chain joins TRBV5-1 to TRBJ2-3; 7 bases map to TRBD2. The CDR3 is 13 amino acids. With V trimmed by 4 bases and J by 5 bases, 4 bases remained unmatched. Germline values: CDR1 SGHRS, CDR2 YFSETQ. Supplemented by reference TRBV5-1 and TRBJ2-3, the full variable domain reads KAGVTQTPRYLIKTRGQQVTLSCSPISGHRSVSWYQQTPGQGLQFLFEYFSETQRNKGNFPGRFSGRQFSNSRSEMNVSTLELGDSALYLCASSQLAGDTQYFGPGTRLTVL.

This clonotype was recorded at least ten times. CDR3 sequence reads: CAIRGQMNTEAFF. The CDR3 DNA reads TGTGCCATCAGAGGACAGATGAACACTGAAGCTTTCTTT. The chain uses TRBV10-3 and TRBJ1-1, with a tentative D call TRBD1 (6 bases). The CDR3 sequence is 13 residues long. Germline CDR1 reads ENHRY; CDR2 reads SYGVKD. With 6 bases removed from V and 0 bases from J, the gap between germline ends came to 8 bases.

This clonotype was detected many times. The chain combines TRBV9 with TRBJ1-6; 7 bases are a match to TRBD1. Germline CDR1 reads SGDLS; CDR2 reads YYNGEE. V trimming: 3 bases; J trimming: 0 bases; junction bases outside the gene matches: 6. The CDR3 runs 17 residues. CDR3 sequence: CASSGTGFSSYNSPLHF. In DNA, the CDR3 is TGTGCCAGCAGCGGGACAGGCTTTAGCTCCTATAATTCACCCCTCCACTTT.

This clonotype was observed at least ten times. The chain carries TRBV6-5 and TRBJ2-2; no firm D call. This CDR3 is 14 amino acids long. Germline assignment: CDR1 MNHEY and CDR2 SVGAGI. The ends were cut back, 4 bases at V and 4 bases at J, with 10 bases in the middle. CDR3 in amino acids: CASSFGSSTGELFF. CDR3 nucleotide sequence: TGTGCCAGCAGTTTTGGGTCTAGCACCGGGGAGCTGTTTTTT.

This clonotype was observed at least ten times. This sequence joins TRBV28 and TRBJ2-1; D may be TRBD1 (6 bases). The germline V gene has CDR1 MDHEN and CDR2 SYDVKM. There are 16 residues in the CDR3. The germline V and J ends were trimmed by 7 bases and 4 bases, with 20 bases remaining between them. DNA of the CDR3: TGTGCCAGCACCCAAGGGGGACGGCCAACGTACAATGAGCAGTTCTTC. Its protein is CASTQGGRPTYNEQFF. The complete variable domain, with remaining parts taken from reference TRBV28 and TRBJ2-1, reads DVKVTQSSRYLVKRTGEKVFLECVQDMDHENMFWYRQDPGLGLRLIYFSYDVKMKEKGDIPEGYSVSREKKERFSLILESASTNQTSMYLCASTQGGRPTYNEQFFGPGTRLTVL.